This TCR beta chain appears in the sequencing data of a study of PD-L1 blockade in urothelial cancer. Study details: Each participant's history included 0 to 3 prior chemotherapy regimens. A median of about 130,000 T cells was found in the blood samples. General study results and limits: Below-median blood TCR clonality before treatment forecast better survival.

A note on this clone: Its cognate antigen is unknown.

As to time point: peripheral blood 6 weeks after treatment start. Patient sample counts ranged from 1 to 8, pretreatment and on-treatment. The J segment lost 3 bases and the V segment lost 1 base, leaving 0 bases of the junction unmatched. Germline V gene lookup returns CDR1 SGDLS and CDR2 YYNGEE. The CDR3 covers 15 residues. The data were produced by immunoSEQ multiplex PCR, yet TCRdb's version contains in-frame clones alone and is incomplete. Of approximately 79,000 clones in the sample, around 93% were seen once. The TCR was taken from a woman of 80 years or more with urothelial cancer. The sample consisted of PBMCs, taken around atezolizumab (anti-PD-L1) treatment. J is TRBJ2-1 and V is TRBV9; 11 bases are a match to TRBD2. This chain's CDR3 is CASSVLAGGYNEQFF. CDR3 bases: TGTGCCAGCAGCGTACTAGCGGGAGGCTACAATGAGCAGTTCTTC.